The 20 T cell receptor beta chains listed next were all sequenced from one sample in a study of blood T cell repertoires in COVID-19. Repertoires were generated with immunoSEQ multiplex PCR, while TCRdb's copy carries only in-frame clones and drops some. This table holds 70,000 to 90,000 clones, 75% to 85% found once. Sequences were obtained from peripheral blood. Receptor source: a human donor in a cohort sampled during active COVID-19.

The chain carries TRBV14 and TRBJ2-3; 9 bases align to TRBD2. V was pared by 4 bases and J by 2 bases, with 7 bases of the junction left unmatched. CDR1 is SGHDN and CDR2 is FVKESK in the germline V gene. The CDR3 length is 16 residues. CDR3: CASSPAGGRVTDTQYF. The CDR3 DNA reads TGTGCCAGCAGCCCGGCCGGCGGGAGGGTCACAGATACGCAGTATTTT.

V gene TRBV5-6 combines with J gene TRBJ2-7, with 9 positions matching TRBD2. The V segment lost 7 bases and the J segment 4 bases; nucleotides outside the gene matches: 9. Germline-derived CDR1 and CDR2 are SGHDT and YYEEEE. CDR3 size: 14 residues. CDR3 protein: CASGPAGGWYEQYF. The DNA of the CDR3 is TGTGCCAGCGGCCCAGCGGGGGGATGGTACGAGCAGTACTTC.

The chain is built from TRBV19 and TRBJ2-5; TRBD1 aligns across 10 bases. This CDR3 has 16 amino acids. After removal of 6 bases from V and 3 bases from J, the junction contained 10 bases not matched to a gene. The germline V gene encodes CDR1 LNHDA and CDR2 SQIVND (reference sequence). CDR3 region: CASSAETGTGEETQYF. DNA for the CDR3: TGTGCCAGTAGCGCCGAGACCGGGACAGGGGAAGAGACCCAGTACTTC.

The chain carries TRBV5-4 and TRBJ1-2; D not certain. Trimming removed 2 bases at V and 8 bases at J, with 10 bases between. The germline V gene has CDR1 SGHNT and CDR2 YYREEE (reference sequence). This CDR3 has 12 amino acids. The CDR3 protein is CASSFDTTGYTF. The CDR3 nucleotides read TGTGCCAGCAGCTTTGACACCACCGGCTACACCTTC.

This chain joins TRBV7-2 and TRBJ2-3; 10 nucleotides agree with TRBD2. CDR1 is SGHTA and CDR2 is FQGNSA in the germline V gene. Germline trimming cut 3 bases from V and 5 bases from J; bases unmatched to any gene: 8. This CDR3 has 16 residues. CDR3 sequence (DNA): TGTGCCAGCAGCTTTGGCCTAGCGGGAGAGGGAGATACGCAGTATTTT. Amino acid sequence: CASSFGLAGEGDTQYF. Drawing the rest from reference TRBV7-2 and TRBJ2-3, the complete variable domain is GAGVSQSPSNKVTEKGKDVELRCDPISGHTALYWYRQSLGQGLEFLIYFQGNSAPDKSGLPSDRFSAERTGGSVSTLTIQRTQQEDSAVYLCASSFGLAGEGDTQYFGPGTRLTVL.

This chain uses TRBV2 with TRBJ1-6; D remains ambiguous. The CDR3 is 14 amino acids. V shed 4 bases and J shed 5 bases, with 9 bases lying between them. CDR1 is SNHLY and CDR2 is FYNNEI in the germline V gene. CDR3 in amino acids: CASSVRTNNSPLHF. For the CDR3, the DNA is TGTGCCAGCAGTGTGAGGACTAATAATTCACCCCTCCACTTT.

The rearrangement links TRBV19 to TRBJ1-1; 8 bases are shared with TRBD1. This CDR3 has 15 residues. Looked up from germline, CDR1 is LNHDA and CDR2 is SQIVND (reference sequence). Germline trimming cut 5 bases from V and 3 bases from J; bases unmatched to any gene: 8. The chain's CDR3 is CASSHQGQGDTEAFF. The CDR3 coding sequence is TGTGCCAGTAGTCACCAAGGACAGGGCGACACTGAAGCTTTCTTT. The full variable domain, with the rest looked up from reference TRBV19 and TRBJ1-1, is DGGITQSPKYLFRKEGQNVTLSCEQNLNHDAMYWYRQDPGQGLRLIYYSQIVNDFQKGDIAEGYSVSREKKESFPLTVTSAQKNPTAFYLCASSHQGQGDTEAFFGQGTRLTVV.

This clone was counted a single time. The V call is TRBV7-9, the J call TRBJ2-5; D is ambiguous. Trimming stripped 1 base from V and 5 bases from J, with 17 bases between. Germline CDR1 is SEHNR and CDR2 is FQNEAQ (reference sequence). The CDR3 covers 16 residues. The CDR3 coding sequence is TGTGCCAGCAGCTTAGGGTTCAGAACATCCAAGGAGACCCAGTACTTC. It translates to CASSLGFRTSKETQYF.

This rearrangement joins TRBV9 to TRBJ2-3; 8 nucleotides align to TRBD2. The CDR3 contains 15 residues. From germline, CDR1 is SGDLS and CDR2 YYNGEE. The trim removed 4 bases at V and 5 bases at J, leaving 9 bases unmatched. CDR3 residues: CASSTTGTSLDTQYF. The CDR3 bases are TGTGCCAGCAGCACGACCGGGACTAGTCTAGATACGCAGTATTTT.

The chain is built from TRBV5-5 and TRBJ2-7; 8 nucleotides match TRBD2. The V and J ends lost 4 bases and 5 bases, in that order; junction bases with no gene match: 11. The CDR3 runs to 15 residues. Germline V lookup: CDR1 SGHKS, CDR2 YYEKEE (reference sequence). This CDR3 reads CASSPQAGAANEQYF. The CDR3 nucleotides are TGTGCCAGCAGCCCCCAAGCGGGAGCTGCAAACGAGCAGTACTTC.

The chain recombines TRBV15 with TRBJ2-1; TRBD1 aligns across 7 bases. The germline CDR1 and CDR2 sequences are LNHNV and YYDKDF (reference sequence). The V gene end was trimmed by 1 base and the J gene end by 4 bases; junction bases not matched to a gene: 4. This CDR3 is built from 15 residues. The CDR3 nucleotides read TGTGCCACCAGCAGAGGGGACAGTAATTACAATGAGCAGTTCTTC. This translates into CATSRGDSNYNEQFF.

J is TRBJ1-3 and V is TRBV28; weak D call: TRBD1 (5 bases). The CDR3 has 15 residues. V was shortened by 6 bases and J by 0 bases, with 12 bases between the two germline ends. Germline lookup yields CDR1 MDHEN and CDR2 SYDVKM. Here the CDR3 reads CASSLQENSGNTIYF. CDR3 DNA: TGTGCCAGCAGCCTACAGGAAAACTCTGGAAACACCATATATTTT.

The rearrangement links TRBV2 to TRBJ2-2; 9 bases are a match to TRBD1. This CDR3 region has 16 residues. Germline V gene data show CDR1 as SNHLY and CDR2 as FYNNEI. J lost 6 bases, V lost 4 bases, and 9 bases had no gene match. In DNA form, the CDR3 reads TGTGCCAGCAGTGTTTATGGGACAGGGACCTCCGGGGAGCTGTTTTTT. As protein: CASSVYGTGTSGELFF.

This chain connects TRBV19 to TRBJ2-1, with 7 nucleotides matching TRBD2. The CDR3 sequence is 17 residues long. Germline lookup yields CDR1 LNHDA and CDR2 SQIVND (reference sequence). V trimming: 6 bases; J trimming: 8 bases; junction bases outside the gene matches: 19. The CDR3 region is CASSLRLSGVTIDEQFF. In DNA, the CDR3 is TGTGCCAGTAGCCTTAGACTCAGCGGGGTAACGATCGATGAGCAGTTCTTC.

This clone has just a few counts. J is TRBJ2-5 and V is TRBV3-1 (or the pseudogene TRBV3-2); D is ambiguous. This CDR3 has 15 amino acids. V was shortened by 4 bases and J by 5 bases, with 17 bases between the two germline ends. CDR1 and CDR2 from the germline V gene are LGHDT and YNNKEL (reference sequence). This CDR3 is CASSPTYEGAETQYF. CDR3 in DNA: TGTGCCAGCAGCCCGACCTATGAAGGAGCTGAGACCCAGTACTTC.

The chain joins TRBV2 to TRBJ2-7; 13 nucleotides line up with TRBD2. The germline V gene encodes CDR1 SNHLY and CDR2 FYNNEI. The junction had 7 bases not matched to a gene; V was cut back by 6 bases and J by 2 bases. The CDR3 length is 16 residues. CDR3 in DNA: TGTGCCAGCAGAGCCTTGGGACTAGCGGGGACCTACGAGCAGTACTTC. Protein sequence: CASRALGLAGTYEQYF.

The chain couples TRBV10-3 to TRBJ2-3, with 8 nucleotides matching TRBD2. Trimming cost V 4 bases and J 4 bases; bases outside gene matches: 13. Looked up from germline, CDR1 is ENHRY and CDR2 is SYGVKD. CDR3 length equals 17 residues. CDR3 bases: TGTGCCATCAGTGGCCCGAAGAGAGCGGGAGTGCCAGATACGCAGTATTTT. It codes for CAISGPKRAGVPDTQYF.

This clone showed up just once. The rearrangement joins TRBV11-2 to TRBJ2-7, with 11 bases fitting TRBD2. Per the germline V gene, CDR1 is SGHAT and CDR2 is FQNNGV. With V trimmed by 5 bases and J by 0 bases, 6 bases remained unmatched. This CDR3 has 16 residues. This chain's CDR3 is CASSPPGLAASYEQYF. The CDR3 DNA is TGTGCCAGCAGCCCCCCGGGACTAGCGGCCTCCTACGAGCAGTACTTC.

The chain has TRBV6-1 and TRBJ1-6, with 7 bases aligning to TRBD1. V lost 1 base and J lost 9; bases outside the gene matches: 6. Germline loops: CDR1 MNHNS, CDR2 SASEGT. The length of the CDR3 is 15 residues. This CDR3 reads CASSEGQGSSSPLHF. DNA of the CDR3: TGTGCCAGCAGTGAAGGACAGGGATCGAGTTCACCCCTCCACTTT.

This clone was recorded once. The rearrangement links TRBV5-1 to TRBJ2-1; 9 bases line up with TRBD2. The J segment lost 0 bases and the V segment lost 4 bases, leaving 5 bases of the junction unmatched. The length of the CDR3 is 16 residues. Germline V gives CDR1 SGHRS, CDR2 YFSETQ. In DNA, the CDR3 is TGCGCCAGCAGCAAGCGGGAGGTATTCTCCTACAATGAGCAGTTCTTC. Protein sequence: CASSKREVFSYNEQFF.